The clone carrying this T cell receptor beta chain was counted once. These data come from a study of blood T cell repertoires in COVID-19. The germline V gene has CDR1 KGHSH and CDR2 LQKENI. CDR3 length: 18 residues. The ends were cut back, 6 bases at V and 4 bases at J, with 22 bases in the middle. Using immunoSEQ multiplex PCR, the repertoire was profiled, and TCRdb retains in-frame clones only, with some absent. Among under 200,000 clones, roughly 79% were seen once, and the ten largest hold around 15%. The TCR was taken from a man aged 60 to 75 with active or convalescent COVID-19. The sequenced sample consisted of peripheral blood. The chain employs TRBV18 and TRBJ2-6; possible D gene TRBD2, 6 bases. Here the CDR3 DNA reads TGTGCCAGCTCGCCGAACCCGGGGGACTGGTCCGGGGCCAACGTCCTGACTTTC. Protein product: CASSPNPGDWSGANVLTF.